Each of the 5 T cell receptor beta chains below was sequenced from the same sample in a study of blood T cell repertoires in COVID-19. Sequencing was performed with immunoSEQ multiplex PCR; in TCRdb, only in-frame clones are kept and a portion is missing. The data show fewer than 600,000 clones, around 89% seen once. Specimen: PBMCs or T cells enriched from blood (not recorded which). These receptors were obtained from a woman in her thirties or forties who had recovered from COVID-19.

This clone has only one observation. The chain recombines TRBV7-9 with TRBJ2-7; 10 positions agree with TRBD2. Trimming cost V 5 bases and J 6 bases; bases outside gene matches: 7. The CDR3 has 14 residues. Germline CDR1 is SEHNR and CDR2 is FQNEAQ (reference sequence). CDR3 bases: TGTGCCAGCAGCCCTCTAGCGGGAGCCCCCGAGCAGTACTTC. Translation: CASSPLAGAPEQYF.

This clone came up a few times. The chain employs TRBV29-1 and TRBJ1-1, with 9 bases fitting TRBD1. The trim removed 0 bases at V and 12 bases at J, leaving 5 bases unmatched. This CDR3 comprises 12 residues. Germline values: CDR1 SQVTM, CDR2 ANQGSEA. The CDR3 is CSVEDPGTGTFF. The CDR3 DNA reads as TGCAGCGTTGAAGATCCCGGGACAGGGACTTTCTTT.

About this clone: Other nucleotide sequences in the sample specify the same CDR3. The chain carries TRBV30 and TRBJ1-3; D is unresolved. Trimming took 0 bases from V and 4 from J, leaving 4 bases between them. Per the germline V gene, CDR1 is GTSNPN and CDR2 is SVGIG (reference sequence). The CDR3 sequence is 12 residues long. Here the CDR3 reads CAWSVQGNTIYF. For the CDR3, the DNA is TGTGCCTGGAGTGTACAAGGAAACACCATATATTTT.

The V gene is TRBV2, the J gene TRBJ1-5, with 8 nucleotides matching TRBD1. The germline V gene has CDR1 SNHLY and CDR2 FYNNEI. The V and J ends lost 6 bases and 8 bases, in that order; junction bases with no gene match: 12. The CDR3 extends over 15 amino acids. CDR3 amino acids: CASSEPGQGVEPQHF. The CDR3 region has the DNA TGTGCCAGCAGCGAACCAGGACAGGGCGTAGAGCCCCAGCATTTT.

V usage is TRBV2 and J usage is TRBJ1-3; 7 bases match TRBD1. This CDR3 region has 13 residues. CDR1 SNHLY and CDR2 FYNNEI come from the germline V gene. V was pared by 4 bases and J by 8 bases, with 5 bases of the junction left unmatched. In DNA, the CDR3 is TGTGCCAGCAGTGTAATCAGGGGGGACACCATATATTTT. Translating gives CASSVIRGDTIYF. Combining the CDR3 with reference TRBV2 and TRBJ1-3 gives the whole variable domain EPEVTQTPSHQVTQMGQEVILRCVPISNHLYFYWYRQILGQKVEFLVSFYNNEISEKSEIFDDQFSVERPDGSNFTLKIRSTKLEDSAMYFCASSVIRGDTIYFGEGSWLTVV.